The 27 T cell receptor beta chains presented below share a single source sample, sequenced in a study of CD8+CD57+ T cells in acquired aplastic anemia. Investigators profiled TCR beta VDJ and CDR3 from genomic DNA template. A single record per CDR3 protein comes from TCRdb applying MiXCR to the reads. The sample shows approximately 200,000 distinct CDR3 sequences, approximately 51% of them seen only once. By flow cytometry, patients selected for sequencing had shown an expansion of CD8+CD57+ cells. Sequenced material: sorted CD4+, CD8+, or CD8+CD57+ T cells (not recorded which) from PBMCs. The receptor source for this set is a human donor with aplastic anemia.

The V and J genes are TRBV7-6 and TRBJ2-5, with no clear D. Per the germline V gene, CDR1 is SGHVS and CDR2 is FNYEAQ. There are 15 residues in the CDR3. Trimming left V 1 base short and J 2 bases short, with 11 bases between. CDR3 amino acids: CASSLGIAEQETQYF. For the CDR3, the DNA is TGTGCCAGCAGCTTAGGAATCGCGGAACAAGAGACCCAGTACTTC.

This chain connects TRBV7-2 to TRBJ1-6; no definite D call. The CDR3 loop spans 14 amino acids. Per the germline V gene, CDR1 is SGHTA and CDR2 is FQGNSA. The germline V and J ends were trimmed by 5 bases and 10 bases, with 15 bases remaining between them. CDR3 sequence (DNA): TGTGCCAGCAGCCCCGGGCCAGCGGTCTCACCCCTCCACTTT. It is translated as CASSPGPAVSPLHF.

In its sample, this clonotype was seen many times. This sequence joins TRBV7-9 and TRBJ2-2, with D uncertain. Germline V gene data show CDR1 as SEHNR and CDR2 as FQNEAQ (reference sequence). This CDR3 region has 12 residues. The V end lost 6 bases, the J end lost 8 bases, and 10 bases lay between the germline ends. The CDR3: CASSSAGGELFF. The CDR3 nucleotides read TGTGCCAGCAGTTCAGCTGGGGGGGAGCTGTTTTTT.

This clonotype appeared a single time. The V and J genes are TRBV7-2 and TRBJ2-3; 8 bases match TRBD1. The V and J ends lost 1 base and 11 bases, in that order; junction bases with no gene match: 14. From germline, CDR1 is SGHTA and CDR2 FQGNSA. The CDR3 is made up of 16 amino acids. CDR3 sequence reads: CASSLGTGQVVDEQYF. Here the CDR3 DNA reads TGTGCCAGCAGCTTAGGAACGGGACAGGTCGTAGATGAGCAGTATTTT.

The chain carries TRBV20-1 and TRBJ2-7; D unresolved. CDR3 size: 13 residues. Germline loops: CDR1 DFQATT, CDR2 SNEGSKA (reference sequence). V shed 2 bases and J shed 6 bases, with 14 bases lying between them. The CDR3 loop is CSARQGLVSEQYF. CDR3 DNA: TGCAGTGCTAGACAAGGGTTAGTTAGCGAGCAGTACTTC.

This chain connects TRBV28 to TRBJ1-3; perhaps TRBD1 as D (5 bases). V was trimmed by 4 bases and J by 4 bases, leaving 14 bases between them. This CDR3 has 15 amino acids. Germline V lookup: CDR1 MDHEN, CDR2 SYDVKM. The CDR3 nucleotides read TGTGCCAGCAGTTCAGCGGGGGAACCCGGAAACACCATATATTTT. Residues: CASSSAGEPGNTIYF.

This clonotype was seen more than once but under ten times. A much larger clone differs from this one at a single base, so this may be a read error. The V call is TRBV7-2, the J call TRBJ1-6, with 9 bases identical to TRBD1. CDR3 size: 15 residues. Germline lookup yields CDR1 SGHTA and CDR2 FQGNSA. CDR3 sequence: CACSYIGQGNSPLHF. Here the CDR3 DNA reads TGTGCCTGCAGCTACATAGGACAGGGGAATTCACCCCTCCACTTT.

This clonotype was detected many times. V gene TRBV10-3 combines with J gene TRBJ1-5; D gene uncertain. Germline-derived CDR1 and CDR2 are ENHRY and SYGVKD. The length of the CDR3 is 15 residues. Trimming shortened V by 11 bases and J by 2 bases, and 19 bases separated the two germline ends. In DNA form, the CDR3 reads TGTGCCTCCTCTTTGGGAGATGGGGGCAATCAGCCCCAGCATTTT. Translated, it gives CASSLGDGGNQPQHF.

This clonotype is a singleton in its sample. The genes are TRBV11-3 and TRBJ1-1; D ambiguous. This CDR3 has 15 amino acids. V lost 1 base, J lost 4 bases, and 13 bases lay in between. CDR1 and CDR2 from the germline V gene are SGHNT and YENEEA. The CDR3 spells CASSLGVAGSTEAFF. DNA for the CDR3: TGTGCCAGCAGCTTAGGGGTAGCGGGGTCCACTGAAGCTTTCTTT.

V and J are TRBV29-1 and TRBJ2-1; a possible D gene is TRBD2 (6 bases). Germline V gene sequence: CDR1 SQVTM, CDR2 ANQGSEA. Trimming took 5 bases from V and 0 from J, leaving 14 bases between them. This CDR3 contains 15 residues. The CDR3 loop reads CSVSRDLSSYNEQFF. Here the CDR3 DNA reads TGCAGCGTTTCCAGGGACTTAAGCTCCTACAATGAGCAGTTCTTC.

The genes are TRBV20-1 and TRBJ1-6; TRBD1 is a possible D gene (5 bases). The length of the CDR3 is 11 residues. Germline-derived CDR1 and CDR2 are DFQATT and SNEGSKA (reference sequence). Trimming shortened V by 6 bases and J by 14 bases, and 14 bases separated the two germline ends. In DNA form, the CDR3 reads TGCAGTGCACACGTGAGAGGGGCCCTCCACTTT. Residues: CSAHVRGALHF.

This clonotype was detected once. The CDR3 reads CASRGGGSFQYF. The CDR3 nucleotides read TGCGCCAGCCGCGGGGGCGGCAGTTTCCAGTACTTC. The chain has TRBV4-1 and TRBJ2-5, with D possibly matching TRBD2 (7 bases). The CDR3 spans 12 residues. V lost 8 bases to trimming and J lost 10 bases, with 17 bases between them. Germline lookup yields CDR1 MGHRA and CDR2 YSYEKL.

A few counts support this clonotype. The V call is TRBV6-1, the J call TRBJ1-5, with D unclear. Germline V gene data show CDR1 as MNHNS and CDR2 as SASEGT. Trimming removed 8 bases from V and 8 bases from J, with 25 bases in between. The CDR3 contains 16 residues. The CDR3 bases are TGTGCCAGCCAGCAGGCCGGAGCCCTGGGGATGAAGCCCCAGCATTTT. Residues: CASQQAGALGMKPQHF.

The J gene is TRBJ1-3, the V gene TRBV29-1; D is ambiguous. The length of the CDR3 is 10 residues. The germline V gene encodes CDR1 SQVTM and CDR2 ANQGSEA. V was trimmed by 0 bases and J by 6 bases, leaving 0 bases between them. CDR3 DNA sequence: TGCAGCGTTGAAGAAAACACCATATATTTT. It specifies CSVEENTIYF.

The chain has TRBV10-3 and TRBJ2-3; D may be TRBD2 (5 bases). The CDR3 has 15 residues. Trimming left V 2 bases short and J 1 base short, with 10 bases between. The V gene's germline CDR1 is ENHRY and CDR2 SYGVKD. The CDR3 spells CAISETQRRTDTQYF. The CDR3 DNA is TGTGCCATCAGTGAGACCCAGCGGCGCACAGATACGCAGTATTTT.

The J gene is TRBJ2-7, the V gene TRBV7-9, with D unclear. Germline CDR1 is SEHNR and CDR2 is FQNEAQ (reference sequence). The CDR3 is 14 amino acids. V gave up 0 bases and J gave up 1 base, with 7 bases separating them. The CDR3 DNA follows: TGTGCCAGCAGCTTAGCGGTTGCGTCCTACGAGCAGTACTTC. It encodes CASSLAVASYEQYF.

Here the CDR3 reads CARSGQGHSYEQYF. For the CDR3, the DNA is TGCGCCCGTTCGGGACAGGGGCACTCCTACGAGCAGTACTTC. The genes are TRBV5-1 and TRBJ2-7, with 10 bases lining up with TRBD1. There are 14 residues in the CDR3. V shed 10 bases, J shed 0 bases, and the junction held 7 bases outside the gene matches. Germline CDR1 is SGHRS and CDR2 is YFSETQ.

This clonotype was seen ten or more times. The chain employs TRBV5-5 and TRBJ2-7, with no clear D. Per germline, CDR1 SGHKS and CDR2 YYEKEE (reference sequence). The V and J ends lost 5 bases and 0 bases respectively, with 9 bases between them. The CDR3 is made up of 13 amino acids. The CDR3 loop is CASRAPFSYEQYF. In DNA form, the CDR3 reads TGTGCCAGCAGAGCCCCTTTCTCCTACGAGCAGTACTTC.

V and J are TRBV19 and TRBJ2-7, with 8 bases matching TRBD1. V lost 7 bases and J lost 7; bases outside the gene matches: 12. This CDR3 region has 14 residues. Germline loops: CDR1 LNHDA, CDR2 SQIVND (reference sequence). The CDR3 nucleotides are TGTGCCAGTACTCCCGGACAGGGTGGGGAAGAGCAGTACTTC. As protein: CASTPGQGGEEQYF.

The rearrangement links TRBV10-3 to TRBJ1-1; no reliable D call. The V gene lost 4 bases and the J gene lost 6 bases, with 9 bases spanning the gap. The V gene's germline CDR1 is ENHRY and CDR2 SYGVKD. The CDR3 spans 12 residues. CDR3 region: CAISAVSAEAFF. The CDR3, as DNA: TGTGCCATCAGTGCGGTTAGCGCTGAAGCTTTCTTT.

This clonotype appeared many times. The J gene is TRBJ1-6, the V gene TRBV2, with D maybe TRBD1 (5 bases). Trimming shortened V by 6 bases and J by 8 bases, and 11 bases separated the two germline ends. This CDR3 contains 13 residues. Germline V CDR1 and CDR2: SNHLY, FYNNEI. CDR3 sequence: CASRGTEYSPLHF. Here the CDR3 DNA reads TGTGCCAGCAGGGGGACTGAGTATTCACCCCTCCACTTT. Full variable domain (remainder filled in from reference TRBV2 and TRBJ1-6): EPEVTQTPSHQVTQMGQEVILRCVPISNHLYFYWYRQILGQKVEFLVSFYNNEISEKSEIFDDQFSVERPDGSNFTLKIRSTKLEDSAMYFCASRGTEYSPLHFGNGTRLTVT.

V and J are TRBV9 and TRBJ2-2, with D perhaps TRBD1 (6 bases). The germline gives CDR1 SGDLS, CDR2 YYNGEE. Deletions cut 4 bases from V and 6 bases from J, with 16 bases between. The CDR3 spans 15 residues. The CDR3 sequence: CASSIEAQGSGELFF. As DNA, the CDR3 is TGTGCCAGCAGCATCGAGGCTCAGGGGTCCGGGGAGCTGTTTTTT.

Ten or more counts support this clonotype. CDR3 residues: CASSMRTGSSNTEAFF. The CDR3 DNA sequence: TGTGCCAGTAGTATGAGGACAGGGTCCTCGAACACTGAAGCTTTCTTT. The gene calls are TRBV19 and TRBJ1-1; 8 bases match TRBD1. The CDR3 extends over 16 amino acids. Germline assignment: CDR1 LNHDA and CDR2 SQIVND (reference sequence). V was pared by 3 bases and J by 1 base, with 7 bases of the junction left unmatched.

Regarding this clonotype: A much larger clone differs from this one at a single base, so this may be a read error. The chain combines TRBV6-6 with TRBJ1-2; possibly TRBD1 for D (5 bases). The V and J ends lost 6 bases and 8 bases respectively, with 22 bases between them. Germline CDR1 and CDR2: MNHNY and SVGAGI (reference sequence). The CDR3 has 15 amino acids. CDR3 residues: CASSPPGRGSEGYTF. As DNA, the CDR3 is TGTGCCAGCAGCCCCCCGGGACGGGGGTCGGAGGGCTACACCTTC.

This chain connects TRBV19 to TRBJ2-5; D possibly matches TRBD1 or TRBD2 (5 bases each). Deletions cut 2 bases from V and 4 bases from J, with 17 bases between. The CDR3 spans 16 residues. CDR1 LNHDA and CDR2 SQIVND come from the germline V gene (reference sequence). In DNA form, the CDR3 reads TGTGCCAGTAGTATAAGCGTGGTGGGGGTCGGAGAGACCCAGTACTTC. This encodes CASSISVVGVGETQYF.

In this sample, this clonotype turned up many times. This rearrangement joins TRBV19 to TRBJ1-1; TRBD1 is a possible D gene (6 bases). Trimming removed 3 bases at V and 6 bases at J, with 11 bases between. The CDR3 sequence is 13 residues long. Germline lookup yields CDR1 LNHDA and CDR2 SQIVND (reference sequence). The DNA of the CDR3 is TGTGCCAGTAGTATCCAGGGGATCCCTGAAGCTTTCTTT. Its protein product is CASSIQGIPEAFF.

Concerning this clonotype: Since a much larger clone is just one base distant, this may be a read error. The CDR3 loop is CASSLDRTNSGTTIYF. In nucleotides, the CDR3 is TGCGCCAGCAGCTTGGACCGAACGAACTCTGGAACCACCATATATTTT. V gene TRBV5-1 combines with J gene TRBJ1-3; no firm D call. Germline loops: CDR1 SGHRS, CDR2 YFSETQ. CDR3 length equals 16 residues. Full variable domain (outside the CDR3, taken from reference TRBV5-1 and TRBJ1-3): KAGVTQTPRYLIKTRGQQVTLSCSPISGHRSVSWYQQTPGQGLQFLFEYFSETQRNKGNFPGRFSGRQFSNSRSEMNVSTLELGDSALYLCASSLDRTNSGTTIYFGEGSWLTVV.